This T cell receptor beta chain was documented in a study of T cells after yellow fever vaccination. TCRdb redid the calling of the 5' RACE reads with MiXCR, one entry per CDR3 protein. The table has 300,000 to 450,000 distinct CDR3 sequences, approximately 8% seen once. This CDR3 contains 15 residues. V lost 7 bases and J lost 9, with 23 bases in between. The sample here was PBMCs, taken approximately 40 days after the first yellow fever vaccination. The rearrangement links TRBV12-3 or TRBV12-4 to TRBJ2-3; D might be TRBD2 (6 bases). The sequence derives from a man between 18 and 35 years old who received the YFV17D yellow fever vaccine. CDR3 coding DNA: TGTGCCAGCATTCTTGGGACTCCGCTAAGGGGAACGCAGTATTTT. Translating it yields CASILGTPLRGTQYF.